This T cell receptor (beta chain) was found in a study of T cell changes during pregnancy in multiple sclerosis. Germline CDR1 LGHNA, CDR2 YSLEER. This CDR3 is 14 amino acids long. The V gene lost 4 bases and the J gene lost 6 bases, with 15 bases spanning the gap. Clones were read by immunoSEQ multiplex PCR, and TCRdb kept only the in-frame ones, dropping some. The profile shows more than 35,000 clones, around 89% of them singletons. The receptor comes from a female donor in good health, enrolled as a control in a pregnancy study. Sequences were derived from CD8+ T cells from peripheral blood mononuclear cells, sampled after pregnancy. V usage is TRBV4-3 and J usage is TRBJ1-2; a weak D match, TRBD1 (6 bases). The CDR3 coding sequence is TGCGCCAGCAGCCCGTTGACAGGCAGACATGGCTACACCTTC. Translated: CASSPLTGRHGYTF.